The 25 T cell receptor beta chains in this list originate from one sample, sequenced in a study of type 1 regulatory T cells. No antigen is known for these receptors. TCRdb processed the reads anew with MiXCR; each CDR3 protein has one entry. Of roughly 68,000 distinct CDR3 sequences in the sample, 63% were seen once. Sequencing used cultured T cells, either the whole culture or a sorted T cell fraction (not recorded which). Specified subset: Tr1-enriched cell product generated in vitro against host alloantigens. The receptors were gathered from a human donor in good health.

This chain connects TRBV28 to TRBJ2-7; D gene uncertain. The germline V gene encodes CDR1 MDHEN and CDR2 SYDVKM. The CDR3 sequence is 12 residues long. V was cut by 0 bases and J by 3 bases, with 3 bases left in between. This chain's CDR3 is CASSLWDYEQYF. CDR3 in DNA: TGTGCCAGCAGTTTATGGGACTACGAGCAGTACTTC.

This sequence joins TRBV27 and TRBJ1-2; D perhaps matches TRBD1 (5 bases). Trimming removed 8 bases from V and 8 bases from J, with 24 bases in between. The CDR3 is 15 residues long. The V gene's germline CDR1 is MNHEY and CDR2 SMNVEV (reference sequence). The CDR3 loop reads CASHLSGPGRRGYTF. In nucleotides, the CDR3 is TGTGCCAGCCATCTTTCCGGGCCAGGGAGACGCGGCTACACCTTC.

This clonotype was seen more than once but under ten times. The chain couples TRBV6-1 to TRBJ2-1, with 8 bases aligning to TRBD2. CDR1 MNHNS and CDR2 SASEGT come from the germline V gene. The CDR3 contains 17 residues. The ends lost 3 bases at V and 0 bases at J; junction bases unmatched: 7. CDR3 in amino acids: CASSDFIGTSSYNEQFF. CDR3 nucleotide sequence: TGTGCCAGCAGTGATTTTATCGGGACTAGCTCCTACAATGAGCAGTTCTTC.

The chain recombines TRBV7-2 with TRBJ2-4, with D perhaps TRBD2 (6 bases). CDR1 and CDR2 from the germline V gene are SGHTA and FQGNSA. The CDR3 is 15 residues long. V was clipped by 1 base and J by 7 bases, with 14 bases between them. The CDR3: CASSLVASVKNIQYF. CDR3 DNA sequence: TGTGCCAGCAGCTTAGTGGCTAGCGTAAAGAACATTCAGTACTTC.

Regarding this clonotype: Its ends do not fully match the called genes, so a read error is possible. This chain joins TRBV6-2 or TRBV6-3 and TRBJ1-5; perhaps TRBD1 as D (5 bases). This CDR3 comprises 15 residues. Germline loops: CDR1 MNHEY, CDR2 SVGEGT. The CDR3 coding sequence is TGTGCCTGCAGTCACAGGAGTTATAGCAATCAGCCCCAGCATTTT. Protein: CACSHRSYSNQPQHF.

The table lists this clonotype with a count of one. The V gene is TRBV5-5, the J gene TRBJ2-5; 13 nucleotides match TRBD2. Germline trimming cut 5 bases from V and 3 bases from J; bases unmatched to any gene: 13. This CDR3 has 18 amino acids. Germline lookup yields CDR1 SGHKS and CDR2 YYEKEE (reference sequence). The DNA for the CDR3 is TGTGCCAGCAGGGAAGGGGGACTAGCGGGGTTACATAAAGAGACCCAGTACTTC. Its protein product is CASREGGLAGLHKETQYF. Supplemented by reference TRBV5-5 and TRBJ2-5, the full variable domain reads DAGVTQSPTHLIKTRGQQVTLRCSPISGHKSVSWYQQVLGQGPQFIFQYYEKEERGRGNFPDRFSARQFPNYSSELNVNALLLGDSALYLCASREGGLAGLHKETQYFGPGTRLLVL.

This rearrangement joins TRBV3-1 to TRBJ2-5; D not resolved. Trimming pared 0 bases from V and 4 bases from J, leaving 9 bases between. In germline, CDR1 is LGHDT, CDR2 YNNKEL (reference sequence). The CDR3 extends over 14 amino acids. The CDR3 DNA is TGTGCCAGCAGCCAAGATGTGGGGTCAGAGACCCAGTACTTC. Translated: CASSQDVGSETQYF.

The CDR3 region has the DNA TGCGCCAGCAAAACCGAGACAGGGCGGTACACTGAAGCTTTCTTT. It specifies CASKTETGRYTEAFF. The V gene is TRBV10-2, the J gene TRBJ1-1, with 7 bases that match TRBD1. The CDR3 sequence is 15 residues long. The V segment lost 7 bases and the J segment 3 bases; nucleotides outside the gene matches: 11. Germline CDR1 reads WSHSY; CDR2 reads SAAADI.

The chain joins TRBV27 to TRBJ1-1, with D possibly TRBD1 on 5 matching bases. There are 15 residues in the CDR3. The V end was cut by 4 bases, the J end by 1 base, with 13 bases between. Looked up from germline, CDR1 is MNHEY and CDR2 is SMNVEV (reference sequence). CDR3 in amino acids: CASSSLQTANTEAFF. The CDR3 DNA reads as TGTGCCAGCAGTTCGCTTCAGACAGCGAACACTGAAGCTTTCTTT.

The genes are TRBV29-1 and TRBJ1-2; D perhaps matches TRBD1 (6 bases). This CDR3 region has 11 residues. Trimming removed 5 bases at V and 4 bases at J, with 8 bases between. The germline V gene encodes CDR1 SQVTM and CDR2 ANQGSEA. The CDR3 sequence is CSVQGPYGYTF. CDR3 in DNA: TGCAGCGTTCAGGGGCCCTATGGCTACACCTTC.

The CDR3 coding sequence is TGTGCCGACATTGCACCCCCAAAGGGTCCGCACGAGCAGTACTTC. Translation: CADIAPPKGPHEQYF. The chain joins TRBV5-4 to TRBJ2-7; D remains unclear. CDR1 is SGHNT and CDR2 is YYREEE in the germline V gene (reference sequence). The CDR3 totals 15 residues. Deletions cut 10 bases from V and 5 bases from J, with 25 bases between.

V gene TRBV5-1 combines with J gene TRBJ2-1; D is possibly TRBD1 (8 bases). The CDR3 is 20 amino acids. Germline V gene data show CDR1 as SGHRS and CDR2 as YFSETQ. V was pared by 0 bases and J by 2 bases, with 24 bases between. The CDR3 DNA reads as TGCGCCAGCAGCTTGGTCGGGCAGGGGGCTATTAGCGGGCCCTACAATGAGCAGTTCTTC. Protein sequence: CASSLVGQGAISGPYNEQFF.

This CDR3 is CASSYISGLAGTGELFF. In nucleotides, the CDR3 is TGTGCCAGCAGCTATATCTCGGGACTAGCGGGCACCGGGGAGCTGTTTTTT. The V call is TRBV6-5, the J call TRBJ2-2, with TRBD2 identical over 12 bases. The germline gives CDR1 MNHEY, CDR2 SVGAGI. CDR3 length: 17 residues. Germline trimming cut 6 bases from V and 4 bases from J; bases unmatched to any gene: 9.

The chain couples TRBV7-6 to TRBJ1-5, with no clear D. Trimming took off 0 bases at V and 5 bases at J, with 5 bases between the two ends. CDR3 length equals 13 residues. The germline gives CDR1 SGHVS, CDR2 FNYEAQ. The CDR3 sequence: CASSLAGHQPQHF. The CDR3 DNA is TGTGCCAGCAGCTTAGCAGGGCATCAGCCCCAGCATTTT.

This clonotype was seen a few times. This chain links TRBV20-1 with TRBJ2-1; no clear D. V was shortened by 4 bases and J by 0 bases, with 16 bases between the two germline ends. Germline assignment: CDR1 DFQATT and CDR2 SNEGSKA (reference sequence). The CDR3 covers 16 residues. The CDR3 is CSAITERHLSYNEQFF. The CDR3 DNA reads as TGCAGTGCTATTACGGAGCGTCACCTCTCCTACAATGAGCAGTTCTTC.

V and J are TRBV24-1 and TRBJ2-3; D is possibly TRBD1 (5 bases). The CDR3 is 15 residues long. Germline loops: CDR1 KGHDR, CDR2 SFDVKD. Trimming removed 5 bases at V and 2 bases at J, with 13 bases between. Written as DNA, the CDR3 is TGTGCCACCAGTGGCGCCGACAGTTACACAGATACGCAGTATTTT. Protein: CATSGADSYTDTQYF.

This chain joins TRBV29-1 and TRBJ1-4; D may be TRBD1 (6 bases). Trimming took 4 bases from V and 0 from J, leaving 9 bases between them. The CDR3 spans 14 residues. CDR1 and CDR2 from the germline V gene are SQVTM and ANQGSEA. CDR3: CSVGWTATNEKLFF. The CDR3 DNA reads as TGCAGCGTTGGCTGGACAGCAACTAATGAAAAACTGTTTTTT.

J is TRBJ2-3 and V is TRBV20-1; TRBD1 matches at 9 bases. The J segment lost 0 bases and the V segment lost 6 bases, leaving 10 bases of the junction unmatched. The CDR3 is 16 residues long. The germline gives CDR1 DFQATT, CDR2 SNEGSKA (reference sequence). CDR3 sequence (DNA): TGCAGTGCCTTCCAACCGGGACAGGGTAGCACAGATACGCAGTATTTT. It yields the protein CSAFQPGQGSTDTQYF.

This clonotype occurred a few times. The rearrangement joins TRBV7-2 to TRBJ2-1; either TRBD1 or TRBD2 may supply D (6 bases each). The CDR3 runs to 14 residues. The V end was cut by 5 bases, the J end by 7 bases, with 15 bases between. Germline loops: CDR1 SGHTA, CDR2 FQGNSA. The CDR3 loop is CASSVGGFPNEQFF. CDR3 nucleotides: TGTGCCAGCAGCGTCGGGGGCTTCCCTAATGAGCAGTTCTTC.

This clonotype came up a few times. The chain couples TRBV20-1 to TRBJ2-3, with 10 positions matching TRBD2. The CDR3 covers 15 residues. Germline assignment: CDR1 DFQATT and CDR2 SNEGSKA (reference sequence). With 2 bases clipped from V and 0 bases from J, the junction kept 2 bases outside the gene matches. The CDR3 sequence is CSARPSGGSTDTQYF. The CDR3 nucleotides are TGCAGTGCTAGACCTAGCGGGGGTAGCACAGATACGCAGTATTTT.

The chain links TRBV27 to TRBJ2-1; 9 bases line up with TRBD2. V shed 3 bases, J shed 11 bases, and the junction held 8 bases outside the gene matches. This CDR3 region has 14 residues. Germline V CDR1 and CDR2: MNHEY, SMNVEV (reference sequence). The CDR3 DNA is TGTGCCAGCAGTTTGGCAACGGGACTAGCCAAGCAGTTCTTC. This codes for CASSLATGLAKQFF.

V and J are TRBV10-2 and TRBJ2-4; the D is unclear. V was shortened by 3 bases and J by 2 bases, with 11 bases between the two germline ends. The CDR3 consists of 15 residues. CDR1 and CDR2 from the germline V gene are WSHSY and SAAADI. The CDR3 spells CASSDSGLSKNIQYF. CDR3 coding DNA: TGCGCCAGCAGTGATTCTGGGCTGTCCAAAAACATTCAGTACTTC.

V is TRBV7-2 and J is TRBJ2-5, with TRBD2 matching 12 bases. Germline V gene sequence: CDR1 SGHTA, CDR2 FQGNSA. The J segment lost 5 bases and the V segment lost 1 base, leaving 5 bases of the junction unmatched. CDR3 length: 16 residues. The DNA for the CDR3 is TGTGCCAGCAGCTTAGTGAGACTAGCGGGAGTGGAGACCCAGTACTTC. Translating gives CASSLVRLAGVETQYF.

This clonotype occurred a few times. CDR3 coding DNA: TGTGCTAGTGGTTTGGGGGTCAGCGGGAACACTGAAGCTTTCTTT. Its translation: CASGLGVSGNTEAFF. The rearrangement joins TRBV12-5 to TRBJ1-1; D unclear. Germline V CDR1 and CDR2: LGHNT, FRNRAP. The CDR3 is 15 amino acids. V was clipped by 1 base and J by 1 base, with 10 bases between them.

The V call is TRBV25-1, the J call TRBJ1-1, with 11 bases matching TRBD1. This CDR3 has 15 amino acids. Looked up from germline, CDR1 is MGHDK and CDR2 is SYGVNS. V dropped 4 bases and J dropped 5; count of bases not matched to a gene: 6. CDR3: CASSGRDRGRTEAFF. The DNA of the CDR3 is TGTGCCAGCAGTGGGAGGGACAGGGGGAGGACTGAAGCTTTCTTT.